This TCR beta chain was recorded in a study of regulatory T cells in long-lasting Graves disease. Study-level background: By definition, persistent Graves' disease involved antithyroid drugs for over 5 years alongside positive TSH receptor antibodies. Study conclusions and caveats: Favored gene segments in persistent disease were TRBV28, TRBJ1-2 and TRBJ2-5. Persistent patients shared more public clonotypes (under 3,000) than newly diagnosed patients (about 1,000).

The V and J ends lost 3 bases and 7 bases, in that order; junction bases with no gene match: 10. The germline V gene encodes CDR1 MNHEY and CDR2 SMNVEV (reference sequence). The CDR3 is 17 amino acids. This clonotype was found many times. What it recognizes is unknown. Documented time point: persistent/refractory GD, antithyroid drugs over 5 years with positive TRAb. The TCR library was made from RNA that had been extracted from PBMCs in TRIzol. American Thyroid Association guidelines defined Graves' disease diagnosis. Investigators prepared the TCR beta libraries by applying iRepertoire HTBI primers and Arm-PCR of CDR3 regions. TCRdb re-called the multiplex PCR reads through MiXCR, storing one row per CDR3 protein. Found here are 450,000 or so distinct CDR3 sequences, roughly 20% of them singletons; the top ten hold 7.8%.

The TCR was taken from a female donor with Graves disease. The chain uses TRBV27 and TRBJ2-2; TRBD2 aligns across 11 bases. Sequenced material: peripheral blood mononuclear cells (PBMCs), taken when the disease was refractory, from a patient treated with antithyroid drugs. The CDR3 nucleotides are TGTGCCAGCAGTTTGACTAGCGGGACGATAGGGATCGGGGAGCTGTTTTTT. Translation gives CASSLTSGTIGIGELFF.